These 7 T cell receptor beta chains came from one sample sequenced in a study of blood T cell repertoires in COVID-19 (TCRdb year 2020). Receptor amplification or capture employed the immunoSEQ multiplex PCR assay. TCRdb mirrors the immuneACCESS table, restricted to in-frame sequences. Some clones are absent from its copies; in checked studies, under half trace to an unresolved V gene, and the reason for the others is unknown. A total of fewer than 80,000 clones appear in this sample, roughly 88% of them only once. Of the sample, 1.5% to 2% falls within the top ten clones. Sequencing was done on a sample of peripheral blood. Every receptor here comes from a man aged 25 to 40 with acute or convalescent COVID-19.

This rearrangement joins TRBV2 to TRBJ2-4; TRBD2 is a possible D gene (6 bases). Trimming took 8 bases from V and 6 from J, leaving 17 bases between them. The CDR3 runs 14 residues. Germline V gene lookup returns CDR1 SNHLY and CDR2 FYNNEI. The CDR3 is CASGGTVGRNIQYF. CDR3 sequence (DNA): TGTGCCAGCGGCGGGACGGTCGGTAGAAACATTCAGTACTTC.

This clone came up a few times. The J gene is TRBJ2-6, the V gene TRBV20-1; D might be TRBD1 (5 bases). The CDR3 has 15 amino acids. V lost 6 bases to trimming and J lost 0 bases, with 12 bases between them. Germline-derived CDR1 and CDR2 are DFQATT and SNEGSKA (reference sequence). The CDR3 bases are TGCAGTGCAAGTCAGGGTAACTCTGGGGCCAACGTCCTGACTTTC. Encoded protein: CSASQGNSGANVLTF.

The rearrangement links TRBV27 to TRBJ2-1; the D gene is possibly TRBD1 (6 bases). CDR1 and CDR2 from the germline V gene are MNHEY and SMNVEV (reference sequence). V lost 4 bases, J lost 5 bases, and 15 bases lay in between. The CDR3 totals 15 residues. In nucleotides, the CDR3 is TGTGCCAGCAGTTCGAGATGGGCAGGGGACAATGAGCAGTTCTTC. It specifies CASSSRWAGDNEQFF.

V is TRBV7-9 and J is TRBJ2-2; 7 positions agree with TRBD1. Trimming at V came to 6 bases and at J to 0 bases, leaving 4 bases not matched to a gene. CDR1 SEHNR and CDR2 FQNEAQ come from the germline V gene (reference sequence). The CDR3 runs 15 residues. Here the CDR3 reads CASSLGQPNTGELFF. CDR3 nucleotides: TGTGCCAGCAGTTTGGGACAGCCGAACACCGGGGAGCTGTTTTTT.

The chain links TRBV12-2 to TRBJ1-1. TRBV12-2 is flagged as a pseudogene. The CDR3 sequence is 13 residues long. CDR3 amino acids: CASRFPEGGGAFF. The CDR3 DNA reads TGTGCAAGTCGCTTCCCGGAGGGGGGGGGAGCTTTCTTT.

The chain recombines TRBV19 with TRBJ2-3; weak D call: TRBD2 (5 bases). The germline V and J ends were trimmed by 5 bases and 6 bases, with 12 bases remaining between them. This CDR3 has 13 residues. Germline lookup yields CDR1 LNHDA and CDR2 SQIVND (reference sequence). The CDR3 sequence is CASSPRTGDTQYF. The DNA of the CDR3 is TGTGCCAGTAGTCCCAGGACTGGCGATACGCAGTATTTT.

The rearrangement uses TRBV6-2 or TRBV6-3 and TRBJ2-3, with 11 positions matching TRBD2. Germline V CDR1 and CDR2: MNHEY, SVGEGT. This CDR3 region has 17 residues. V lost 1 base and J lost 2; bases outside the gene matches: 5. Here the CDR3 DNA reads TGTGCCAGCAGTTACTTTGGGACTAGCGGATACACAGATACGCAGTATTTT. This gives the protein CASSYFGTSGYTDTQYF.